This record concerns one T cell receptor (beta chain) sequence. Its target is unknown. This entry belongs to a study of cytomegalovirus exposure and HLA in healthy donors. For the study at large: The approximately 610 first-cohort repertoires shared a platform with the 130 or so validation repertoires, as reported in a later analysis. Study observations and caveats: First-cohort TCR clusters were later found to tend to co-occur in the roughly 110 validation repertoires. Cytomegalovirus association was assigned to approximately 180 TCR beta chains.

CDR3 length equals 15 residues. V was clipped by 3 bases and J by 9 bases; unmatched bases: 5. Germline V gives CDR1 SGDLS, CDR2 YYNGEE. TCRdb's table, derived via immunoSEQ multiplex PCR, lists solely in-frame clones and lacks some. The sample has some 66,000 clones; approximately 97% are singletons. This TCR came from a woman between 18 and 29 years old in good health and CMV-seropositive. The sequenced material came from PBMCs. V is TRBV9 and J is TRBJ2-1; 14 nucleotides line up with TRBD2. The CDR3 region is CASSAPTSGRVEQFF. In DNA form, the CDR3 reads TGTGCCAGCAGCGCCCCGACTAGCGGGAGGGTTGAGCAGTTCTTC.